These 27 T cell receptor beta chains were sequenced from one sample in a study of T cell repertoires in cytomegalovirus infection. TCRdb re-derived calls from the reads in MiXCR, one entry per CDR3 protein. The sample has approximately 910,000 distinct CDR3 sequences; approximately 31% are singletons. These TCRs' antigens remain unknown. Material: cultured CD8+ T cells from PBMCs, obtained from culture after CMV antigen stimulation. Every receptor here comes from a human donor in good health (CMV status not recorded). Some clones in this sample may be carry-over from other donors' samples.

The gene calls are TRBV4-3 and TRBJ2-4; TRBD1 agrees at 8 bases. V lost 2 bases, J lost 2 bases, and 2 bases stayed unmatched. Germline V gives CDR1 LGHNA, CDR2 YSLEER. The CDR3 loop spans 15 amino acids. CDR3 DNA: TGCGCCAGCAGCCAATACAGGGGGACCAAAAACATTCAGTACTTC. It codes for CASSQYRGTKNIQYF.

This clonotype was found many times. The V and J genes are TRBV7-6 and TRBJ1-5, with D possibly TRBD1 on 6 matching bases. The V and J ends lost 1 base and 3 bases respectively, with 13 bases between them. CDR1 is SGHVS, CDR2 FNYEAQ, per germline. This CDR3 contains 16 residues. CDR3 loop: CASSLESQGFNQPQHF. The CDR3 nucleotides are TGTGCCAGCAGCTTAGAAAGCCAGGGGTTCAATCAGCCCCAGCATTTT.

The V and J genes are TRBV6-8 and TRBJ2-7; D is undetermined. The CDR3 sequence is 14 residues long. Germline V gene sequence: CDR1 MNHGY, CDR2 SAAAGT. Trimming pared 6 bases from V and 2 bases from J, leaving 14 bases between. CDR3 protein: CASRSRQSTYEQYF. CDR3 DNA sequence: TGTGCCAGCAGGTCGAGACAAAGCACCTACGAGCAGTACTTC.

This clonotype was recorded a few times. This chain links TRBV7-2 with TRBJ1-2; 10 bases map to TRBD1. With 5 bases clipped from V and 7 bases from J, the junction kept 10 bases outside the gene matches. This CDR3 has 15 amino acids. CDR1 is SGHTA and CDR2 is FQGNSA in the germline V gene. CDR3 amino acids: CASSRPGTGDGGYTF. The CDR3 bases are TGTGCCAGCAGCCGGCCCGGGACAGGGGATGGTGGCTACACCTTC. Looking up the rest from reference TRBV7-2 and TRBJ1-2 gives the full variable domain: GAGVSQSPSNKVTEKGKDVELRCDPISGHTALYWYRQSLGQGLEFLIYFQGNSAPDKSGLPSDRFSAERTGGSVSTLTIQRTQQEDSAVYLCASSRPGTGDGGYTFGSGTRLTVV.

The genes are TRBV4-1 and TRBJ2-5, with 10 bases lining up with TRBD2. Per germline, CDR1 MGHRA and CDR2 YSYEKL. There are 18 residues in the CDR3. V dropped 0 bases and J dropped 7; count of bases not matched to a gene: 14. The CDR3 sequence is CASSQDWGSGGKAVTQYF. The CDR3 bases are TGCGCCAGCAGCCAAGATTGGGGTAGCGGGGGGAAGGCAGTGACCCAGTACTTC.

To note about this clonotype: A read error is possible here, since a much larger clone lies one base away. The CDR3 loop is CVSSLSPLMIEQFF. The CDR3, as DNA: TGTGTCAGCAGCTTATCCCCCCTCATGATTGAGCAGTTCTTC. The chain joins TRBV7-6 to TRBJ2-1; D uncertain. CDR3 size: 14 residues. Per the germline V gene, CDR1 is SGHVS and CDR2 is FNYEAQ.

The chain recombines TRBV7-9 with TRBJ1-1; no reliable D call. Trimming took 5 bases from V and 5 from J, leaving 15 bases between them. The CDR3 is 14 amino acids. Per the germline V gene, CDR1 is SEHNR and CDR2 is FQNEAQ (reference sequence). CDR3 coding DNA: TGTGCCAGCAGCCCGGTTCCTGGTCGTACTGAAGCTTTCTTT. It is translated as CASSPVPGRTEAFF.

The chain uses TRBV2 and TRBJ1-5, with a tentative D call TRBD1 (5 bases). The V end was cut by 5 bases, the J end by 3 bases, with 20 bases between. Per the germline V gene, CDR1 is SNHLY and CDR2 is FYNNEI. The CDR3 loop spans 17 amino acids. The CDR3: CASSFVYRQGFNQPQHF. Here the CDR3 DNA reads TGTGCCAGCAGTTTTGTGTATAGGCAGGGATTCAATCAGCCCCAGCATTTT.

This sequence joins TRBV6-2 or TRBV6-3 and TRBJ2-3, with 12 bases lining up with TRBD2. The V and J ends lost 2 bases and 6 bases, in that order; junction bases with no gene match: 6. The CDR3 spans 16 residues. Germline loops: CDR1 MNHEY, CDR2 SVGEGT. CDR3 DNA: TGTGCCAGCAGTTACGATCTAGCGGGGGGGAGGGATACGCAGTATTTT. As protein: CASSYDLAGGRDTQYF.

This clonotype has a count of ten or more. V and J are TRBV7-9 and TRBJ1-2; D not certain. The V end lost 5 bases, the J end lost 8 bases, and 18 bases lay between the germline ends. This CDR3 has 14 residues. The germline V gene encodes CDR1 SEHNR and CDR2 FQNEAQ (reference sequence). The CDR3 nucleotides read TGTGCCAGCAGCCGAACCCAAGGTAAAGAGGGCTACACCTTC. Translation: CASSRTQGKEGYTF.

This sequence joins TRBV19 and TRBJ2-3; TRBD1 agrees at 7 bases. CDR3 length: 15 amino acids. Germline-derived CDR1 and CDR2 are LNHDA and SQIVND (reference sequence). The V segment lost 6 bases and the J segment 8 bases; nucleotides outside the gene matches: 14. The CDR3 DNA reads TGTGCCAGTAGACCGGAGGACAGGTGGGGTGTTACGCAGTATTTT. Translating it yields CASRPEDRWGVTQYF. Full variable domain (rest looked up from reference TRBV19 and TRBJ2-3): DGGITQSPKYLFRKEGQNVTLSCEQNLNHDAMYWYRQDPGQGLRLIYYSQIVNDFQKGDIAEGYSVSREKKESFPLTVTSAQKNPTAFYLCASRPEDRWGVTQYFGPGTRLTVL.

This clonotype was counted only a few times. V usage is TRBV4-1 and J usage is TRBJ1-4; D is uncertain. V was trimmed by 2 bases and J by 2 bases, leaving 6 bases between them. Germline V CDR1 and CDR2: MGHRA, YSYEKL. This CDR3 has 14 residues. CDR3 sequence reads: CASSQRPTNEKLFF. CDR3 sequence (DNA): TGCGCCAGCAGCCAAAGACCGACTAATGAAAAACTGTTTTTT.

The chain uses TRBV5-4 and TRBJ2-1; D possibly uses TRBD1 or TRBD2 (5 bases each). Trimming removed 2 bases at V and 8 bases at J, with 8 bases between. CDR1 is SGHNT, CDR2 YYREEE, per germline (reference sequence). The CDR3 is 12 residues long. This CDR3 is CASSLTGHEQFF. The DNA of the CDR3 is TGTGCCAGCAGCTTAACGGGGCATGAGCAGTTCTTC. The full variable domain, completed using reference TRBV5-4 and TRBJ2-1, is ETGVTQSPTHLIKTRGQQVTLRCSSQSGHNTVSWYQQALGQGPQFIFQYYREEENGRGNFPPRFSGLQFPNYSSELNVNALELDDSALYLCASSLTGHEQFFGPGTRLTVL.

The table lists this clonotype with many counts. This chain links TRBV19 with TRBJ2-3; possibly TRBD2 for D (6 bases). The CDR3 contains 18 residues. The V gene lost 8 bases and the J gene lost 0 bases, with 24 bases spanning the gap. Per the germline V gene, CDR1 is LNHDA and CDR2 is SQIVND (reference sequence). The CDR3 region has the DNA TGTGCCAGTTCCCCGGGGGTGAATAAGCTCCGAAGCACAGATACGCAGTATTTT. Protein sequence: CASSPGVNKLRSTDTQYF.

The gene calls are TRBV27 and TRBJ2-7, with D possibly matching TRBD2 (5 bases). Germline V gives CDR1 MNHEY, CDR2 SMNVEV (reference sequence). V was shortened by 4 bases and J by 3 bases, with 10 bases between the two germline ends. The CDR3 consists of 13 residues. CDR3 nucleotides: TGTGCCAGCAGTTCCCCGGGGAGCTACGAGCAGTACTTC. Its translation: CASSSPGSYEQYF.

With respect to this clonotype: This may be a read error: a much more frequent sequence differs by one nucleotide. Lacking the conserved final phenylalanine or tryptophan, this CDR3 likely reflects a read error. The CDR3, as DNA: TGTGCCAGCTCACTTTGGGAGCTCTCCTACGAGCAGTACTAC. Its protein product is CASSLWELSYEQYY. The chain employs TRBV18 and TRBJ2-7, with TRBD2 as a possible D gene (5 bases). The germline V and J ends were trimmed by 4 bases and 0 bases, with 10 bases remaining between them. Per germline, CDR1 KGHSH and CDR2 LQKENI. This CDR3 region has 14 residues.

The CDR3 sequence: CASSLVGALDEQFF. DNA of the CDR3: TGTGCCAGCAGCCTGGTGGGGGCCCTGGATGAGCAGTTCTTC. The chain has TRBV11-3 and TRBJ2-1; D might be TRBD1 (6 bases). CDR3 length: 14 amino acids. Germline V gene sequence: CDR1 SGHNT, CDR2 YENEEA. Between the trimmed V and J ends, which lost 5 bases and 8 bases, there was a span of 16 bases.

As DNA, the CDR3 is TGTGCCAGCATAGGGGGACCTGGAAACACCATATATTTT. Translated: CASIGGPGNTIYF. The rearrangement links TRBV28 to TRBJ1-3, with TRBD1 as a possible D gene (6 bases). V dropped 7 bases and J dropped 2 bases, with 9 bases sitting between them. CDR1 and CDR2 (germline): MDHEN, SYDVKM. The CDR3 is 13 amino acids.

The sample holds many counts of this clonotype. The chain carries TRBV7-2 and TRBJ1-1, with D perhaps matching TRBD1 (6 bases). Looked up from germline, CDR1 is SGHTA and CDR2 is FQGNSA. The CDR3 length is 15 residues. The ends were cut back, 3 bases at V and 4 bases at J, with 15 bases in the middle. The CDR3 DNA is TGTGCCAGCAGCTTTAGGGGGGGCGAGGGCACTGAAGCTTTCTTT. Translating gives CASSFRGGEGTEAFF.

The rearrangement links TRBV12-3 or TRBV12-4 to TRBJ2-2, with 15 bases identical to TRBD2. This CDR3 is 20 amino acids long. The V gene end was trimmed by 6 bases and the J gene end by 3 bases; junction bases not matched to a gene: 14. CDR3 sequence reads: CASSRYPWTSGGEDTGELFF. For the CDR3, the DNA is TGTGCCAGCAGCCGCTATCCCTGGACTAGCGGGGGGGAGGACACCGGGGAGCTGTTTTTT.

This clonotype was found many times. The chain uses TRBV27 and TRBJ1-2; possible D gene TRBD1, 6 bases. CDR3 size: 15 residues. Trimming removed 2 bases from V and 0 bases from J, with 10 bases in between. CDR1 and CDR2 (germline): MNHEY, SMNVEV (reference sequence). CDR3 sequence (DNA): TGTGCCAGCAGTTTAGAGGCAGGGGCTAACTATGGCTACACCTTC. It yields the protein CASSLEAGANYGYTF.

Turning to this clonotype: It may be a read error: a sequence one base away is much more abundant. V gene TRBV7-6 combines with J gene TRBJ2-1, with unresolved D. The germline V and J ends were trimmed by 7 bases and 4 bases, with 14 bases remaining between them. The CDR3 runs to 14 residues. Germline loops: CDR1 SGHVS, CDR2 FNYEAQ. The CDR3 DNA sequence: TGTGCCAGCAACCCCGACTTTCGTTACAATGAGCAGTTCTTC. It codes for CASNPDFRYNEQFF.

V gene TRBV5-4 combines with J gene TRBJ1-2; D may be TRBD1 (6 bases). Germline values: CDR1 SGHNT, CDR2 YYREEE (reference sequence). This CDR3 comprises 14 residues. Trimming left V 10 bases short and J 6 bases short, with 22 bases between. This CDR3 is CASRGQGGGNGYTF. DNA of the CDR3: TGTGCCTCCCGGGGGCAGGGAGGGGGGAATGGCTACACCTTC.

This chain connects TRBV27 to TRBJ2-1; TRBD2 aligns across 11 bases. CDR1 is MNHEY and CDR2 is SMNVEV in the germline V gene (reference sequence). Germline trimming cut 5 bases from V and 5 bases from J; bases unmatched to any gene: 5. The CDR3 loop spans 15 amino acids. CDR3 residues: CASSIGTSGDNEQFF. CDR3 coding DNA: TGTGCCAGCAGTATCGGGACTAGCGGAGACAATGAGCAGTTCTTC.

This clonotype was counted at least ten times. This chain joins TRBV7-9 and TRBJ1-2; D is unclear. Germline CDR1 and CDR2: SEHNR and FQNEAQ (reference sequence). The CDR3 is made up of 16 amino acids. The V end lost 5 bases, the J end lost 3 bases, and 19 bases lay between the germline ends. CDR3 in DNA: TGTGCCAGCAGCCTCATCGGGGTTGGCCCGGACTATGGCTACACCTTC. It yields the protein CASSLIGVGPDYGYTF.

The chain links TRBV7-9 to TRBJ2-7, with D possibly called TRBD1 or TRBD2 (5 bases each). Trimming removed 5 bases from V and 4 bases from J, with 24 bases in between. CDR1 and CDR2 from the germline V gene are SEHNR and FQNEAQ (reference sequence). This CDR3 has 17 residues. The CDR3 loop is CASSNTAHGTEFYEQYF. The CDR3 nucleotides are TGTGCCAGCAGCAACACTGCGCACGGGACGGAGTTTTACGAGCAGTACTTC.

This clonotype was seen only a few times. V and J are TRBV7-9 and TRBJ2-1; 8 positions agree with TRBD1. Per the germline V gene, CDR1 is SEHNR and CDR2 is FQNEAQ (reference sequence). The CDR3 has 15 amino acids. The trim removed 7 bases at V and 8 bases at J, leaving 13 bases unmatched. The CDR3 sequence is CASTHYPDREDEQFF. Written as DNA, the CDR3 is TGTGCCAGCACCCATTACCCGGACAGGGAAGATGAGCAGTTCTTC. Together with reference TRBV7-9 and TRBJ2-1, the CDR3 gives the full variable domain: DTGVSQNPRHKITKRGQNVTFRCDPISEHNRLYWYRQTLGQGPEFLTYFQNEAQLEKSRLLSDRFSAERPKGSFSTLEIQRTEQGDSAMYLCASTHYPDREDEQFFGPGTRLTVL.